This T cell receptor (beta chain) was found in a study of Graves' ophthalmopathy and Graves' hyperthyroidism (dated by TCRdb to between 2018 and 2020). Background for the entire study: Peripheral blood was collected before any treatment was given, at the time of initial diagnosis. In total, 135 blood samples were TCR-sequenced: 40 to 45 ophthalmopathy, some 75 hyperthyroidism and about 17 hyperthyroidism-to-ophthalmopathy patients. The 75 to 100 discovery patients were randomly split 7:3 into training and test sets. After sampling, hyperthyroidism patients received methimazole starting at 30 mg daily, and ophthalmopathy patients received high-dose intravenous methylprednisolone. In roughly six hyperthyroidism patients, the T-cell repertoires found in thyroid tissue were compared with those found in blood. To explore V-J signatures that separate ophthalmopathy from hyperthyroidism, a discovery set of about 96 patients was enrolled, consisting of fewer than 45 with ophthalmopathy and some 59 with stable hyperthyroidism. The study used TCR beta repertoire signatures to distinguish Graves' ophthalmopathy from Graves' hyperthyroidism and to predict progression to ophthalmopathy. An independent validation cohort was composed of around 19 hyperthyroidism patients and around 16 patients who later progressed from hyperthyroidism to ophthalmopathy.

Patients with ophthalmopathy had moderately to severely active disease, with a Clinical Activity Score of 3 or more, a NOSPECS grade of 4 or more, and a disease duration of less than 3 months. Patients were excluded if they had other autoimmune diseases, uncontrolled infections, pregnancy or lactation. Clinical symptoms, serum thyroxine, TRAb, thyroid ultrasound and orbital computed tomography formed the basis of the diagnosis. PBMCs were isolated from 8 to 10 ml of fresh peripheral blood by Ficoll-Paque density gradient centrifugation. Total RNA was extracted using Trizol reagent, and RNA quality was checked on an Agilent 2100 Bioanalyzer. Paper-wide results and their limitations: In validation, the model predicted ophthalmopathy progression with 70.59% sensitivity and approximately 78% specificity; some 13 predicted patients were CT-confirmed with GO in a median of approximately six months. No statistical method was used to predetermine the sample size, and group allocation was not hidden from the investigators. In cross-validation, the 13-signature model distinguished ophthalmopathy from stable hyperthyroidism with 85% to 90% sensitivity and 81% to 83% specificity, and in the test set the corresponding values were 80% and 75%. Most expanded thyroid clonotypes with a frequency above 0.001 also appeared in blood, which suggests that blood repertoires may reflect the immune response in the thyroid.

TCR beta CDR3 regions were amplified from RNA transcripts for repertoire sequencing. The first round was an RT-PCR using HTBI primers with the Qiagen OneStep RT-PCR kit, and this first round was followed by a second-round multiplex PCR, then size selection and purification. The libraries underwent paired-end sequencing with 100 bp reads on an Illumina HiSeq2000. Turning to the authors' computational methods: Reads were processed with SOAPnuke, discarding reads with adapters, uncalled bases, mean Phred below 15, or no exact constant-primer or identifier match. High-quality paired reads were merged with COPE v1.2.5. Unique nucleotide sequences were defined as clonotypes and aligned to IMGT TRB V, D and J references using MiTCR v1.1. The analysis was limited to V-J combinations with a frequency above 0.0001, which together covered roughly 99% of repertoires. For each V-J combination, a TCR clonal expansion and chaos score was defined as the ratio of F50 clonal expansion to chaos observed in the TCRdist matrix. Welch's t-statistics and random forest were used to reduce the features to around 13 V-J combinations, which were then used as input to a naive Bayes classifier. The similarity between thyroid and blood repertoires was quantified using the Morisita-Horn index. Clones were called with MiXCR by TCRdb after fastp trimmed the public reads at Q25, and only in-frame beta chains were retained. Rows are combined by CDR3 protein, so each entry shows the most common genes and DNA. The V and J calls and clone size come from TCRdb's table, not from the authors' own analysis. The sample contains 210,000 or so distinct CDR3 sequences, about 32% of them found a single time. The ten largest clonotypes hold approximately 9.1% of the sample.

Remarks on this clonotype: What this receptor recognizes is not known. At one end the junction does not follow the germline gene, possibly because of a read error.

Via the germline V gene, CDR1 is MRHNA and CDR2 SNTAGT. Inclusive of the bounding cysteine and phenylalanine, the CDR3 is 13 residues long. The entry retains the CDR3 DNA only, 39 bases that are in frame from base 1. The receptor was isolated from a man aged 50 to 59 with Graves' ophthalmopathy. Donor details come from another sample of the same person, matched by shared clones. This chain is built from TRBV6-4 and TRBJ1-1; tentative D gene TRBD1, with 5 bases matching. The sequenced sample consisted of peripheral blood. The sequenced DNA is TGTTCCAGCAGTCAACAGGCGAACACTGAAGCTTTCTTT. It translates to CSSSQQANTEAFF.